A selection of T cell receptor beta chains follows, all from one sample in a study of response to subunit inactivated influenza vaccine. Each CDR3 protein gets one entry after TCRdb re-called the RT-PCR reads with MiXCR. The repertoire includes around 760,000 distinct CDR3 sequences, approximately 15% of them detected once, and 6.5% to 8.5% sits in the top ten. The specimen comprised PBMCs from blood, sampled around 15 days before vaccination. Source of these receptors: a man aged 45-60 years who received an inactivated influenza vaccine. Both conserved end residues are part of each CDR3. The order of the fields is D gene, V gene, J gene, CDR3 protein. The D gene is left open where the match is weak.

-	TRBV15	TRBJ2-7	CATRRDRSYEQYF
-	TRBV5-5	TRBJ1-6	CASSQTQQPDSPLHF
-	TRBV7-9	TRBJ2-7	CASSLDEGAYEQYF
-	TRBV27	TRBJ2-2	CASSWLVSGELFF
-	TRBV10-1	TRBJ2-7	CASSERLAYEQYF
-	TRBV4-3	TRBJ2-7	CASSQSTGTSHEQYF
-	TRBV7-2	TRBJ2-1	CASSLDQGFGKFF
-	TRBV28	TRBJ1-2	CASRKNRGASSYGYTF
TRBD1	TRBV28	TRBJ2-7	CASSLHLTGGSYEQYF
TRBD2	TRBV15	TRBJ2-1	CATIAQREGWNEQFF
TRBD2	TRBV20-1	TRBJ2-3	CSASGASGGNTDTQYF
-	TRBV20-1	TRBJ1-1	CSARVVYGNTEAFF
-	TRBV28	TRBJ2-6	CASSQELGSPGANVLTF
TRBD2	TRBV29-1	TRBJ2-4	CSVEELAGRGGNIQYF
-	TRBV18	TRBJ2-7	CASSPPGLGGSYEQYF
-	TRBV10-3	TRBJ2-3	CAISEARGPDTQYF
-	TRBV7-2	TRBJ1-6	CASSLVGGTNSPLHF
-	TRBV15	TRBJ2-7	CATSRDLVGDEQYF
-	TRBV14	TRBJ2-3	CASSQDWRYTQYF
-	TRBV20-1	TRBJ1-3	CSATTGTSGNTIYF
TRBD2	TRBV24-1	TRBJ2-1	CATSVPGGNEQFF
-	TRBV11-2	TRBJ2-5	CASSAKQGGGETQYF
-	TRBV3-1	TRBJ2-3	CASSQVASRDTQYF
-	TRBV6-2/TRBV6-3	TRBJ2-7	CASSYTGMGEQYF
TRBD2	TRBV6-5	TRBJ2-7	CASSSLAGRTYEQYF
-	TRBV12-3/TRBV12-4	TRBJ2-4	CASSHGGRQNIQYF
-	TRBV19	TRBJ2-7	CASSIQEAYEQYF
-	TRBV7-2	TRBJ2-7	CASSQTPSHMAAYEQYF
-	TRBV5-1	TRBJ2-5	CASSSNTGFETQYF
-	TRBV7-3	TRBJ2-3	CASSDFVGSTDTQYF
-	TRBV7-9	TRBJ2-1	CASLKRGFSSYNEQFF
TRBD1	TRBV20-1	TRBJ2-7	CSALRQGYSEQYF
-	TRBV25-1	TRBJ2-7	CASRTSGEQYF
TRBD2	TRBV3-1	TRBJ2-7	CASSRTSGGAGYEQYF
-	TRBV18	TRBJ1-1	CASSPVQAGTEAFF
-	TRBV4-2	TRBJ2-3	CASSRMTGPEGTDTQYF
-	TRBV5-6	TRBJ2-3	CASRPPDSRAYTDTQYF
-	TRBV4-2	TRBJ2-1	CASSEDGRSYNEQFF
-	TRBV6-2/TRBV6-3	TRBJ2-3	CASSNQDTQYF
TRBD2	TRBV15	TRBJ2-5	CATSRRRGTPETQYF
TRBD1	TRBV20-1	TRBJ1-1	CCARQGAGNTEAFF
-	TRBV20-1	TRBJ2-5	CSANVVQETQYF
-	TRBV20-1	TRBJ2-3	CSAASGDSITDTQYF
-	TRBV3-1	TRBJ1-1	CASSHPGGMNTEAFF
TRBD2	TRBV11-2	TRBJ2-3	CASSPNLAGVLNTQYF
-	TRBV12-3/TRBV12-4	TRBJ1-4	CASSPIPREKLFF
TRBD1	TRBV28	TRBJ2-7	CASSRQGAPYEQYF
TRBD1	TRBV11-2	TRBJ2-7	CASSSTGGTSYEQYF
-	TRBV7-2	TRBJ1-4	CASCMGSTNEKLFF
-	TRBV5-1	TRBJ1-1	CASSFRGETEAFF
TRBD2	TRBV29-1	TRBJ2-5	CSTRTSGRTQYF
-	TRBV7-2	TRBJ2-7	CASSLEFNRAYEQYF
-	TRBV19	TRBJ1-2	CASSITGRPGVYGYTF
TRBD2	TRBV4-2	TRBJ2-5	CASSPFADRRGRAQYF